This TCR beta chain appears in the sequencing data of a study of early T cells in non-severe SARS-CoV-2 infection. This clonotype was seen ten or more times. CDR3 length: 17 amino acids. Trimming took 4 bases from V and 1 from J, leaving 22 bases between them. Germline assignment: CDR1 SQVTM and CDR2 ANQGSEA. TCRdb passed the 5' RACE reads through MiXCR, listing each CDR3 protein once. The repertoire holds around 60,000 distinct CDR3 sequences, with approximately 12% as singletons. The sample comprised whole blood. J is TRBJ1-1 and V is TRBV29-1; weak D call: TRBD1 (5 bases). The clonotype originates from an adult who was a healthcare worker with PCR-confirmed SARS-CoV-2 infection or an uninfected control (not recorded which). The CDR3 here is CSVGTRGDTRGNTEAFF. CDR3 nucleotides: TGCAGCGTTGGGACCCGGGGTGACACGAGGGGGAACACTGAAGCTTTCTTT.